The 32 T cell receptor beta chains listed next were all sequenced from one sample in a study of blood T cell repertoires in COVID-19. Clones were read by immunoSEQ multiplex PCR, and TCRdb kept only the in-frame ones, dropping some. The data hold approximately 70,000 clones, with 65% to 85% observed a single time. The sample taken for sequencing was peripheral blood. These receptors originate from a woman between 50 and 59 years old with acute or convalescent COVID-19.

CDR3 in amino acids: CASIDGRDDTGELFF. The CDR3, as DNA: TGTGCCAGCATTGACGGGCGGGATGACACCGGGGAGCTGTTTTTT. V is TRBV9 and J is TRBJ2-2; D is possibly TRBD2 (6 bases). The CDR3 spans 15 residues. Germline loops: CDR1 SGDLS, CDR2 YYNGEE. V was clipped by 6 bases and J by 3 bases, with 15 bases between them.

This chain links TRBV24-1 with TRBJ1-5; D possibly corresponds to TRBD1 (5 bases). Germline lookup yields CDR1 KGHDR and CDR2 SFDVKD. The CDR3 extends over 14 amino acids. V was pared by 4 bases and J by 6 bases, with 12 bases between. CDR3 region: CATSEPGSGQPQHF. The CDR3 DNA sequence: TGTGCCACCAGTGAACCAGGGTCGGGTCAGCCCCAGCATTTT.

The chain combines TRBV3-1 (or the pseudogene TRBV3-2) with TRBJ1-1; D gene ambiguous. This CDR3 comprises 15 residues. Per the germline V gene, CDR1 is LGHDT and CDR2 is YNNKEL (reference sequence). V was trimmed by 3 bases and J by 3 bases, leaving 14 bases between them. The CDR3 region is CASSQVKTYHTEAFF. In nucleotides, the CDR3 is TGTGCCAGCAGCCAGGTAAAAACTTATCACACTGAAGCTTTCTTT.

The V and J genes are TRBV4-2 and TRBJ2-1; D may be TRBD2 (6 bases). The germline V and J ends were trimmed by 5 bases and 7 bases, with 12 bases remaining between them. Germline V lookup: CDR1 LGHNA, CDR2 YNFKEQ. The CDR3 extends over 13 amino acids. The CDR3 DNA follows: TGTGCCAGCAGCAACGGACTAACGAATGAGCAGTTCTTC. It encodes CASSNGLTNEQFF.

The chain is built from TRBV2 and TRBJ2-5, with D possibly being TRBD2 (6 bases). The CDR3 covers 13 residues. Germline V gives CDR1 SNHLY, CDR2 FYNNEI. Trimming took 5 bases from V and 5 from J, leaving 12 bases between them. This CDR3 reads CASSRRGLETQYF. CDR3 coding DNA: TGTGCCAGCAGTCGAAGGGGACTGGAGACCCAGTACTTC.

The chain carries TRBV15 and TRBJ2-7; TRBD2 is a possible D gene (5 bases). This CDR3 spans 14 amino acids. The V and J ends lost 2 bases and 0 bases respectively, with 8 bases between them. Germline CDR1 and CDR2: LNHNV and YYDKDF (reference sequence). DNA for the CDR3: TGTGCCACCAGCAGAATACGGGACTCCTACGAGCAGTACTTC. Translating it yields CATSRIRDSYEQYF. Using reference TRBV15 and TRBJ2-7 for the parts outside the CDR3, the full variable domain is DAMVIQNPRYQVTQFGKPVTLSCSQTLNHNVMYWYQQKSSQAPKLLFHYYDKDFNNEADTPDNFQSRRPNTSFCFLDIRSPGLGDTAMYLCATSRIRDSYEQYFGPGTRLTVT.

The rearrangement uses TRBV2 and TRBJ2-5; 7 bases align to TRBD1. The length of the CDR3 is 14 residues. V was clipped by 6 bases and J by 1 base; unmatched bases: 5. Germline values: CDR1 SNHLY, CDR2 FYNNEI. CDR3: CASRIGQVQETQYF. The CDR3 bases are TGTGCCAGCAGAATAGGACAGGTCCAAGAGACCCAGTACTTC.

The CDR3 reads CASSSGGTVGISYEQYF. The DNA for the CDR3 is TGTGCCAGCAGCTCCGGAGGGACAGTTGGGATCTCCTACGAGCAGTACTTC. The chain combines TRBV5-4 with TRBJ2-7; weak D call: TRBD1 (7 bases). CDR1 SGHNT and CDR2 YYREEE come from the germline V gene (reference sequence). Trimming cost V 3 bases and J 0 bases, with 19 bases left between them. This CDR3 region has 17 residues.

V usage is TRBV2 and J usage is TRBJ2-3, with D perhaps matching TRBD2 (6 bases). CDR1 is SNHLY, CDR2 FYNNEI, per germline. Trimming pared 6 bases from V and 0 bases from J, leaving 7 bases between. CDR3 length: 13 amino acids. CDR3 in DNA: TGTGCCAGCAGGGCGGGGAGCACAGATACGCAGTATTTT. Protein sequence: CASRAGSTDTQYF. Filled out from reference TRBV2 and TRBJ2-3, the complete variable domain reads EPEVTQTPSHQVTQMGQEVILRCVPISNHLYFYWYRQILGQKVEFLVSFYNNEISEKSEIFDDQFSVERPDGSNFTLKIRSTKLEDSAMYFCASRAGSTDTQYFGPGTRLTVL.

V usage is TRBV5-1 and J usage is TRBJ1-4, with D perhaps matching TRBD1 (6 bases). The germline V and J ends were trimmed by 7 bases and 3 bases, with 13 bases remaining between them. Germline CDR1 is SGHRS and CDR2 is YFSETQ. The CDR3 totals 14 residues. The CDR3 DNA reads TGCGCCAGCCGCCCACAGGGATCTAATGAAAAACTGTTTTTT. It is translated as CASRPQGSNEKLFF.

The CDR3: CANPAGPVSSYNEQFF. The CDR3 DNA reads TGTGCCAACCCAGCGGGGCCCGTCAGCTCCTACAATGAGCAGTTCTTC. The chain recombines TRBV5-8 with TRBJ2-1; 7 nucleotides agree with TRBD2. Germline CDR1 reads SGHTS; CDR2 reads YDEGEE. The V gene end was trimmed by 9 bases and the J gene end by 0 bases; junction bases not matched to a gene: 12. The CDR3 totals 16 residues.

The CDR3 is CASSRVFPPSTEAFF. The CDR3 DNA follows: TGTGCCAGTAGTCGCGTTTTTCCGCCAAGCACTGAAGCTTTCTTT. The chain couples TRBV19 to TRBJ1-1; D is undetermined. Germline V CDR1 and CDR2: LNHDA, SQIVND (reference sequence). The V end lost 5 bases, the J end lost 4 bases, and 17 bases lay between the germline ends. This CDR3 contains 15 residues.

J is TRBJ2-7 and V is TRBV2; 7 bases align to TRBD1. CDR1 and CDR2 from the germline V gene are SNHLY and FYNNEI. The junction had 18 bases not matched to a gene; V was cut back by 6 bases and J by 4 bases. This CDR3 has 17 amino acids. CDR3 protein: CASSPPAGQVLGYEQYF. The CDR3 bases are TGTGCCAGCAGCCCCCCCGCCGGACAGGTGCTGGGGTACGAGCAGTACTTC.

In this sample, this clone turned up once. The CDR3 sequence: CASSQDPGANYGYTF. The CDR3 DNA is TGTGCCAGCAGCCAAGATCCGGGAGCCAACTATGGCTACACCTTC. V and J are TRBV4-2 and TRBJ1-2, with D uncertain. CDR3 size: 15 residues. Trimming cost V 0 bases and J 2 bases, with 10 bases left between them. Germline assignment: CDR1 LGHNA and CDR2 YNFKEQ.

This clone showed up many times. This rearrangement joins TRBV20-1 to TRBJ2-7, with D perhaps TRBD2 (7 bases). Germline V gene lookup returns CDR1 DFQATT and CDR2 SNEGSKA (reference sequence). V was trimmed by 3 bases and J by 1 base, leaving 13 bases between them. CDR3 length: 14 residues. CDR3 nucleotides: TGCAGTGCTAGTGGCGGGGGCTCTTCCTACGAGCAGTACTTC. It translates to CSASGGGSSYEQYF.

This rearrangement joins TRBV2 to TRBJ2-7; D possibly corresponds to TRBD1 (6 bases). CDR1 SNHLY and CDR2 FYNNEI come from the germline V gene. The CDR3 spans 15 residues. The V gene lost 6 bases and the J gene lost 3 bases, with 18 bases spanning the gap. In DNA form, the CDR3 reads TGTGCCAGCAGGAGGGGGTTAGATGTGGACTACGAGCAGTACTTC. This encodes CASRRGLDVDYEQYF.

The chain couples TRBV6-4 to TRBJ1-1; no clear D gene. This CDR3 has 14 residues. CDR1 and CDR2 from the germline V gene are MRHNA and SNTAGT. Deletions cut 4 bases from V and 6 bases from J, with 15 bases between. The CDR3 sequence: CASSASGEDAEAFF. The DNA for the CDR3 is TGTGCCAGCAGTGCTTCCGGGGAAGACGCTGAAGCTTTCTTT.

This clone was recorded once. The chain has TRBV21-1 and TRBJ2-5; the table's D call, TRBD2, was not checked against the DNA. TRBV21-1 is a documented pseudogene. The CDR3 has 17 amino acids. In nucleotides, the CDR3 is TGTGCCAGCAGACCCGGGGGCGCCTCCGGGGGGTCAAAGACCCAGTACTTC. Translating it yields CASRPGGASGGSKTQYF.

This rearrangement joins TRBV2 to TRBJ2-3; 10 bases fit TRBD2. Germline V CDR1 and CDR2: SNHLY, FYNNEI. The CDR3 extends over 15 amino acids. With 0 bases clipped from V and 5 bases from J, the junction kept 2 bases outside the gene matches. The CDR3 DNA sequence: TGTGCCAGCAGTGAAGCCCTAGCGGGGGAAGATACGCAGTATTTT. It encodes CASSEALAGEDTQYF.

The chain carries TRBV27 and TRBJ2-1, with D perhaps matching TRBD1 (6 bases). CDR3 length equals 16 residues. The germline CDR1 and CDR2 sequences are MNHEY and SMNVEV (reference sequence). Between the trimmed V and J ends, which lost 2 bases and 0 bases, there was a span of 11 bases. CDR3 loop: CASSLRGQSSYNEQFF. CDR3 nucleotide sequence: TGTGCCAGCAGTTTACGGGGACAAAGCTCCTACAATGAGCAGTTCTTC.

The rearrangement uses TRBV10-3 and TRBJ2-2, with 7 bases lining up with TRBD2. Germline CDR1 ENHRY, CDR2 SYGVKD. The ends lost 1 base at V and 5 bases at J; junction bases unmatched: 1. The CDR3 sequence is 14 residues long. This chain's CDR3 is CAISEFGGTGELFF. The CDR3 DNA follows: TGTGCCATCAGTGAGTTCGGGGGGACCGGGGAGCTGTTTTTT.

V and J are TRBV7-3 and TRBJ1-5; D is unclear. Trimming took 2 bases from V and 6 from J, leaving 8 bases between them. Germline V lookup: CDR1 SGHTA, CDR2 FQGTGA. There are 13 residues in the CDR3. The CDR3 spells CASSLRAGQPQHF. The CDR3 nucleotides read TGTGCCAGCAGCTTACGTGCCGGTCAGCCCCAGCATTTT.

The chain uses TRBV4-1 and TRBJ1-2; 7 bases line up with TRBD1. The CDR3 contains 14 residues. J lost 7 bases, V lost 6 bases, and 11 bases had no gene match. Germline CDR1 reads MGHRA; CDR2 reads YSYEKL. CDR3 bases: TGCGCCAGCAGTCCCCAGACAGGGAAGGCTGGCTACACCTTC. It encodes CASSPQTGKAGYTF.

DNA of the CDR3: TGTGCCAGCAGTCCCGGGTGGGTCGGGCAGTACTTC. This translates into CASSPGWVGQYF. The rearrangement joins TRBV6-5 to TRBJ2-7; no firm D call. The CDR3 runs to 12 residues. Germline loops: CDR1 MNHEY, CDR2 SVGAGI. With 5 bases removed from V and 9 bases from J, the gap between germline ends came to 14 bases.

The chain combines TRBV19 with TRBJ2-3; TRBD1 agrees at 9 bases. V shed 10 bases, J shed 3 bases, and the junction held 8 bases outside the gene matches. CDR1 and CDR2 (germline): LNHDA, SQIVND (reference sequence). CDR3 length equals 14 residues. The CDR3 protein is CATQDRGGTDTQYF. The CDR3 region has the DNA TGTGCCACCCAAGACAGGGGGGGAACAGATACGCAGTATTTT.

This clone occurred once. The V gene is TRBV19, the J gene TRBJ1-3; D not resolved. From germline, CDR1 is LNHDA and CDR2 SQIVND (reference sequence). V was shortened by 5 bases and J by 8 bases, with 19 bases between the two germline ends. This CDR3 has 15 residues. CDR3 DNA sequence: TGTGCCAGTAGTCTCGACTTCTCCGCGCCCCACACCATATATTTT. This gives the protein CASSLDFSAPHTIYF.

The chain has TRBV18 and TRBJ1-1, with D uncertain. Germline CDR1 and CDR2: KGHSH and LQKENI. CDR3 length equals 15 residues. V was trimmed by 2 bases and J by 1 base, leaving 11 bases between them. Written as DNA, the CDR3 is TGTGCCAGCTCACCAACTTTGCCTGGGAACACTGAAGCTTTCTTT. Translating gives CASSPTLPGNTEAFF.

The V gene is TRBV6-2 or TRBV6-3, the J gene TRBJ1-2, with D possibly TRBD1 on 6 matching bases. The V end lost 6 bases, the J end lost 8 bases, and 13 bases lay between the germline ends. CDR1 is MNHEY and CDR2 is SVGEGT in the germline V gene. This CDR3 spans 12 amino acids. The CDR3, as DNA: TGTGCCAGCAGCCCGGACAGCTGGGGCTACACCTTC. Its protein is CASSPDSWGYTF.

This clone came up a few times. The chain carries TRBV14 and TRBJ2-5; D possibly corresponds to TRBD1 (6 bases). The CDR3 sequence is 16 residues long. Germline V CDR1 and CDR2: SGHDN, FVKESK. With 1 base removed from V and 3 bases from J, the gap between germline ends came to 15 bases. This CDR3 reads CASSQGGQPFEETQYF. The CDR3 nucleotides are TGTGCCAGCAGCCAAGGAGGACAGCCTTTTGAAGAGACCCAGTACTTC. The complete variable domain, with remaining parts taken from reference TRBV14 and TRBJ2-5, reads EAGVTQFPSHSVIEKGQTVTLRCDPISGHDNLYWYRRVMGKEIKFLLHFVKESKQDESGMPNNRFLAERTGGTYSTLKVQPAELEDSGVYFCASSQGGQPFEETQYFGPGTRLLVL.

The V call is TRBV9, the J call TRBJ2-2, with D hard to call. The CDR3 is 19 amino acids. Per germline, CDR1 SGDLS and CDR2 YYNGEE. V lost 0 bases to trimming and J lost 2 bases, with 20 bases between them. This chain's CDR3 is CASSVAPTVSTVNTGELFF. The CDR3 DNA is TGTGCCAGCAGCGTAGCTCCCACAGTGTCGACGGTTAACACCGGGGAGCTGTTTTTT.

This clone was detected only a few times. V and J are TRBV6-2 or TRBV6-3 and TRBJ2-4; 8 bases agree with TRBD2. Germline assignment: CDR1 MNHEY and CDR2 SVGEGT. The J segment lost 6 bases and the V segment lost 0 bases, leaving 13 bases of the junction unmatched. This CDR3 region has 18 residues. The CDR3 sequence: CASSYSKERELVTNIQYF. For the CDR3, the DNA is TGTGCCAGCAGTTACTCGAAGGAGCGGGAGTTGGTTACAAACATTCAGTACTTC.

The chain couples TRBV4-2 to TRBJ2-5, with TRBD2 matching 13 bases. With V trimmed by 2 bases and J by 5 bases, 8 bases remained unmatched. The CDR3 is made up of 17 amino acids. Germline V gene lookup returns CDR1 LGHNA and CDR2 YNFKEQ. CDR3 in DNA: TGTGCCAGCAGCCAAAACCCGGGGGGACTAGCGGGGGAGACCCAGTACTTC. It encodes CASSQNPGGLAGETQYF.